The rows below give T cell receptor beta chains drawn from one sample of a study of shared clonotypes between healthy human individuals. Using immunoSEQ multiplex PCR, the repertoire was profiled, and TCRdb retains in-frame clones only, with some absent. The table has about 2.4 million clones, approximately 94% seen once. The specimen sequenced was naive CD4+ T cells sorted from blood. All receptors come from a man aged 18 to 30 in good health. Each CDR3 is given with its conserved first and last residue.

v_call: TRBV13
j_call: TRBJ2-1
cdr3_aa: CASSLMTGGLNEQFF

v_call: TRBV28
j_call: TRBJ2-1
cdr3_aa: CASSTPQGSSYNEQFF

v_call: TRBV2
j_call: TRBJ1-1
cdr3_aa: CASTLTTGGPEAFF

v_call: TRBV6-5
j_call: TRBJ1-6
cdr3_aa: CASSPHRDGSPLHF

v_call: TRBV2
j_call: TRBJ2-7
cdr3_aa: CASSSTGRTEYEQYF

v_call: TRBV2
j_call: TRBJ2-7
cdr3_aa: CASSYQKTGGEQYF

v_call: TRBV9
j_call: TRBJ2-1
cdr3_aa: CASSVGERRHEQFF

v_call: TRBV10-3
j_call: TRBJ1-3
cdr3_aa: CAITSGGEGNTIYF

v_call: TRBV10-3
j_call: TRBJ2-7
cdr3_aa: CAISEAGAPYEQYF

v_call: TRBV10-3
j_call: TRBJ1-2
cdr3_aa: CAISVDRDYGYTF

v_call: TRBV6-6
j_call: TRBJ2-7
cdr3_aa: CASSSPGDEQYF

v_call: TRBV27
j_call: TRBJ2-1
cdr3_aa: CASSLLRAAGNEQFF

v_call: TRBV25-1
j_call: TRBJ1-5
cdr3_aa: CASSPQGGEQPQHF

v_call: TRBV6-6
j_call: TRBJ1-4
cdr3_aa: CASSYRPNEKLFF

v_call: TRBV7-2
j_call: TRBJ2-1
cdr3_aa: CASSLAGRVSYNEQFF

v_call: TRBV19
j_call: TRBJ1-5
cdr3_aa: CASTSGTGGGNQPQHF

v_call: TRBV29-1
j_call: TRBJ1-2
cdr3_aa: CSVLAGGGYGYTF

v_call: TRBV2
j_call: TRBJ2-3
cdr3_aa: CASSEMGLAGDTQYF

v_call: TRBV28
j_call: TRBJ2-7
cdr3_aa: CASSLPRDASDYEQYF

v_call: TRBV14
j_call: TRBJ2-7
cdr3_aa: CASSHSLHVLRGVPGTYEQYF

v_call: TRBV6-1
j_call: TRBJ1-2
cdr3_aa: CASWGPQNRYGYTF

v_call: TRBV5-1
j_call: TRBJ2-7
cdr3_aa: CASSNGGTDTYEQYF

v_call: TRBV28
j_call: TRBJ1-6
cdr3_aa: CASSLQPPPLHF

v_call: TRBV4-1
j_call: TRBJ2-1
cdr3_aa: CASSQPSGRAINEQFF